The clone carrying this T cell receptor (beta chain) appeared a single time. Profiled with immunoSEQ multiplex PCR; TCRdb holds only in-frame clones, not every one. Here the sample spans fewer than 250,000 clones, around nine tenths being singletons. The sample originates from a study of blood T cell repertoires in COVID-19. Between the trimmed V and J ends, which lost 0 bases and 5 bases, there was a span of 11 bases. This CDR3 is 15 amino acids long. The V gene's germline CDR1 is LNHNV and CDR2 YYDKDF (reference sequence). This receptor was taken from an older woman who had recovered from COVID-19. This chain links TRBV15 with TRBJ2-4, with D maybe TRBD2 (6 bases). Sequenced input: peripheral blood. For the CDR3, the DNA is TGTGCCACCAGCAGAGAAGGGACTGTCGAAAACATTCAGTACTTC. As protein: CATSREGTVENIQYF.